Following are 28 T cell receptor beta chains from one sample sequenced in a study of blood T cell repertoires in COVID-19. The protocol was immunoSEQ multiplex PCR, while the TCRdb copy is restricted to in-frame clones and leaves out a portion. This table holds about 220,000 clones, roughly 84% found once. Sequences were obtained from PBMCs or T cells enriched from blood (not recorded which). The origin of the receptors is a woman aged 40 to 49 who had recovered from COVID-19.

This clone is a singleton in its sample. The genes are TRBV5-1 and TRBJ1-6; 8 positions agree with TRBD1. V was pared by 0 bases and J by 10 bases, with 6 bases of the junction left unmatched. The germline V gene encodes CDR1 SGHRS and CDR2 YFSETQ. The CDR3 loop spans 15 amino acids. The CDR3 spells CASSLEGQAMSPLHF. The DNA for the CDR3 is TGCGCCAGCAGCTTGGAGGGACAGGCAATGTCACCCCTCCACTTT.

V gene TRBV7-8 combines with J gene TRBJ2-5; D remains ambiguous. Per germline, CDR1 SGHVS and CDR2 FQNEAQ. The V and J ends lost 2 bases and 5 bases respectively, with 6 bases between them. This CDR3 has 12 amino acids. The CDR3: CASSLSVETQYF. The CDR3 DNA is TGTGCCAGCAGCTTATCAGTGGAGACCCAGTACTTC. The whole variable domain, remainder taken from reference TRBV7-8 and TRBJ2-5, is GAGVSQSPRYKVAKRGQDVALRCDPISGHVSLFWYQQALGQGPEFLTYFQNEAQLDKSGLPSDRFFAERPEGSVSTLKIQRTQQEDSAVYLCASSLSVETQYFGPGTRLLVL.

The chain joins TRBV11-1 to TRBJ2-1; 12 nucleotides line up with TRBD2. The CDR3 extends over 15 amino acids. CDR1 and CDR2 from the germline V gene are SGHAT and FQDESV (reference sequence). V was pared by 3 bases and J by 10 bases, with 7 bases of the junction left unmatched. The CDR3 DNA sequence: TGTGCCAGCAGCTTTAGACTAGCGGGGGTCGGAGAGCAGTTCTTC. This gives the protein CASSFRLAGVGEQFF.

The chain joins TRBV24-1 to TRBJ2-1; 12 bases match TRBD2. Germline-derived CDR1 and CDR2 are KGHDR and SFDVKD. The CDR3 runs 16 residues. Trimming took 5 bases from V and 6 from J; bases not matched to a gene: 7. The CDR3 region has the DNA TGTGCCACCAGTGTCCCGACTAGCGGGAGACCCAATGAGCAGTTCTTC. This sequence encodes CATSVPTSGRPNEQFF.

This chain joins TRBV12-5 and TRBJ2-1, with D unclear. The V gene's germline CDR1 is LGHNT and CDR2 FRNRAP. The CDR3 covers 16 residues. The V gene lost 0 bases and the J gene lost 1 base, with 10 bases spanning the gap. The CDR3 reads CASGLVYERSYNEQFF. Here the CDR3 DNA reads TGTGCTAGTGGTTTGGTATACGAGCGATCCTACAATGAGCAGTTCTTC.

This clone was seen just once. The genes are TRBV7-6 and TRBJ2-3, with 10 bases identical to TRBD2. This CDR3 has 19 amino acids. J lost 1 base, V lost 5 bases, and 15 bases had no gene match. Germline V lookup: CDR1 SGHVS, CDR2 FNYEAQ. CDR3 amino acids: CASSTWASGRYQGTDTQYF. Written as DNA, the CDR3 is TGTGCCAGCAGCACCTGGGCTAGCGGGAGATATCAAGGCACAGATACGCAGTATTTT.

The chain is built from TRBV7-3 and TRBJ1-1; perhaps TRBD1 as D (5 bases). This CDR3 contains 15 residues. Germline V gene sequence: CDR1 SGHTA, CDR2 FQGTGA. Trimming stripped 2 bases from V and 6 bases from J, with 16 bases between. CDR3 region: CASSLGAGIVAEAFF. DNA of the CDR3: TGTGCCAGCAGCTTAGGGGCAGGGATCGTGGCTGAAGCTTTCTTT. The complete variable domain, with remaining parts taken from reference TRBV7-3 and TRBJ1-1, reads GAGVSQTPSNKVTEKGKYVELRCDPISGHTALYWYRQSLGQGPEFLIYFQGTGAADDSGLPNDRFFAVRPEGSVSTLKIQRTERGDSAVYLCASSLGAGIVAEAFFGQGTRLTVV.

The chain joins TRBV28 to TRBJ2-1, with D possibly matching TRBD1 (5 bases). The CDR3 covers 17 residues. In germline, CDR1 is MDHEN, CDR2 SYDVKM. V shed 4 bases and J shed 5 bases, with 21 bases lying between them. CDR3 in DNA: TGTGCCAGCAGTTCCCCCATGGGGCTAGTGATGCACAATGAGCAGTTCTTC. Translation: CASSSPMGLVMHNEQFF.

This clone showed up just once. This sequence joins TRBV3-1 (or the pseudogene TRBV3-2) and TRBJ2-4; tentatively, D is TRBD2 (6 bases). The V end lost 2 bases, the J end lost 7 bases, and 12 bases lay between the germline ends. The CDR3 sequence is 14 residues long. The V gene's germline CDR1 is LGHDT and CDR2 YNNKEL (reference sequence). The CDR3 loop reads CASSQPSRGNIQYF. Written as DNA, the CDR3 is TGTGCCAGCAGCCAACCCTCCCGGGGGAACATTCAGTACTTC.

This clone was picked up a small number of times. The junction and the germline gene differ at one end; a read error may be behind it. The genes are TRBV7-8 and TRBJ2-7; TRBD2 matches at 8 bases. CDR3 length equals 12 residues. Per the germline V gene, CDR1 is SGHVS and CDR2 is FQNEAQ. The CDR3 spells CASSPSGGSGDF. CDR3 coding DNA: TGTGCCAGCAGCCCGTCCGGGGGTAGCGGGGACTTC.

CDR3 in amino acids: CASSPAGSGGTQYF. CDR3 DNA sequence: TGTGCCAGCAGCCCAGCAGGGTCGGGGGGGACCCAGTACTTC. This chain uses TRBV7-9 with TRBJ2-5; 7 positions agree with TRBD2. Germline values: CDR1 SEHNR, CDR2 FQNEAQ (reference sequence). This CDR3 is built from 14 residues. Trimming at V came to 5 bases and at J to 7 bases, leaving 10 bases not matched to a gene.

The chain is built from TRBV27 and TRBJ2-2, with 16 positions matching TRBD2. The CDR3 is 16 residues long. Per the germline V gene, CDR1 is MNHEY and CDR2 is SMNVEV (reference sequence). Trimming removed 6 bases from V and 8 bases from J; junction bases left unmatched: 6. The CDR3 DNA sequence: TGTGCCAGCAGCAAGGGACTAGCGGGAGGGTCAGGGGAGCTGTTTTTT. The encoded protein is CASSKGLAGGSGELFF.

The sample holds one count of this clone. This chain uses TRBV19 with TRBJ2-1; D is perhaps TRBD1 (5 bases). CDR3 length equals 15 residues. Trimming took off 3 bases at V and 6 bases at J, with 15 bases between the two ends. CDR1 LNHDA and CDR2 SQIVND come from the germline V gene (reference sequence). DNA for the CDR3: TGTGCCAGTAGTATCCCCAGCAGGGTAGGCAATGAGCAGTTCTTC. Its translation is CASSIPSRVGNEQFF.

The chain links TRBV18 to TRBJ2-1; 13 positions match TRBD2. This CDR3 has 15 amino acids. Per germline, CDR1 KGHSH and CDR2 LQKENI. V trimming: 3 bases; J trimming: 5 bases; junction bases outside the gene matches: 1. CDR3 residues: CASSPGTSGNNEQFF. CDR3 bases: TGTGCCAGCTCACCCGGGACTAGCGGGAACAATGAGCAGTTCTTC.

This chain links TRBV28 with TRBJ1-1; D gene ambiguous. The ends were cut back, 3 bases at V and 6 bases at J, with 5 bases in the middle. This CDR3 is 11 amino acids long. CDR1 is MDHEN and CDR2 is SYDVKM in the germline V gene. The CDR3 DNA follows: TGTGCCAGCAGTTTTCTCGCTGAAGCTTTCTTT. This gives the protein CASSFLAEAFF.

V gene TRBV7-2 combines with J gene TRBJ2-1, with 8 bases fitting TRBD2. Per the germline V gene, CDR1 is SGHTA and CDR2 is FQGNSA. With 4 bases clipped from V and 5 bases from J, the junction kept 10 bases outside the gene matches. The CDR3 totals 16 residues. This chain's CDR3 is CASSYEGTRAHNEQFF. The DNA for the CDR3 is TGTGCCAGCAGCTACGAAGGGACTAGAGCCCACAATGAGCAGTTCTTC.

This sequence joins TRBV7-2 and TRBJ2-1; 10 bases match TRBD2. The germline V gene encodes CDR1 SGHTA and CDR2 FQGNSA. The CDR3 is 15 residues long. The trim removed 5 bases at V and 4 bases at J, leaving 5 bases unmatched. The DNA of the CDR3 is TGTGCCAGCAGCCCCTCACTAGCGGGATACAATGAGCAGTTCTTC. Protein sequence: CASSPSLAGYNEQFF.

V gene TRBV9 combines with J gene TRBJ1-1; D gene uncertain. CDR3 length equals 12 residues. Per the germline V gene, CDR1 is SGDLS and CDR2 is YYNGEE. With 0 bases removed from V and 7 bases from J, the gap between germline ends came to 7 bases. The CDR3 nucleotides are TGTGCCAGCAGCGTAGGAGGGAATGAAGCTTTCTTT. Translation: CASSVGGNEAFF.

The rearrangement links TRBV7-9 to TRBJ1-3; TRBD1 is a possible D gene (6 bases). The CDR3 is 14 residues long. Germline V CDR1 and CDR2: SEHNR, FQNEAQ (reference sequence). V was shortened by 5 bases and J by 4 bases, with 12 bases between the two germline ends. The DNA for the CDR3 is TGTGCCAGCAGCCTCGGACAGTTGGGAAACACCATATATTTT. Protein product: CASSLGQLGNTIYF.

The J gene is TRBJ1-2, the V gene TRBV4-1, with 9 bases that match TRBD1. Germline loops: CDR1 MGHRA, CDR2 YSYEKL. The V gene end was trimmed by 4 bases and the J gene end by 8 bases; junction bases not matched to a gene: 14. The CDR3 loop spans 16 amino acids. CDR3 protein: CASSREIQGAINGYTF. Here the CDR3 DNA reads TGCGCCAGCAGCCGAGAAATACAGGGGGCGATTAACGGCTACACCTTC.

This chain uses TRBV19 with TRBJ1-5; no clear D gene. The V gene's germline CDR1 is LNHDA and CDR2 SQIVND (reference sequence). This CDR3 is 18 amino acids long. V lost 3 bases and J lost 0, with 18 bases in between. The CDR3 protein is CASSIAKSGYYSNQPQHF. Here the CDR3 DNA reads TGTGCCAGTAGTATTGCTAAGTCCGGATACTATAGCAATCAGCCCCAGCATTTT.

V and J are TRBV5-6 and TRBJ2-4, with 7 bases that match TRBD2. Trimming took 3 bases from V and 4 from J; bases not matched to a gene: 10. The CDR3 totals 16 residues. Germline V CDR1 and CDR2: SGHDT, YYEEEE. CDR3 nucleotides: TGTGCCAGCAGCTCCCCTAGGCGTAGCGGGAAAAACATTCAGTACTTC. Translation: CASSSPRRSGKNIQYF.

The gene calls are TRBV9 and TRBJ1-5, with 8 bases that match TRBD1. Germline lookup yields CDR1 SGDLS and CDR2 YYNGEE. This CDR3 is built from 13 residues. After removal of 3 bases from V and 11 bases from J, the junction contained 7 bases not matched to a gene. This CDR3 reads CASSETGVGAQHF. In nucleotides, the CDR3 is TGTGCCAGCAGCGAGACAGGGGTAGGTGCCCAGCATTTT.

This rearrangement joins TRBV2 to TRBJ1-3; D is unresolved. The CDR3 is 12 residues long. The V end was cut by 6 bases, the J end by 5 bases, with 8 bases between. CDR1 and CDR2 (germline): SNHLY, FYNNEI. The CDR3 DNA reads as TGTGCCAGCAGCGTTCAGAGAAACACCATATATTTT. Its protein product is CASSVQRNTIYF. Full variable domain (missing parts from reference TRBV2 and TRBJ1-3): EPEVTQTPSHQVTQMGQEVILRCVPISNHLYFYWYRQILGQKVEFLVSFYNNEISEKSEIFDDQFSVERPDGSNFTLKIRSTKLEDSAMYFCASSVQRNTIYFGEGSWLTVV.

The chain employs TRBV7-8 and TRBJ1-2, with D maybe TRBD1 (6 bases). Germline V lookup: CDR1 SGHVS, CDR2 FQNEAQ. The V gene lost 3 bases and the J gene lost 6 bases, with 11 bases spanning the gap. The CDR3 has 13 amino acids. This chain's CDR3 is CASSFNRVDGYTF. The CDR3 region has the DNA TGTGCCAGCAGCTTTAACAGGGTTGATGGCTACACCTTC.

The chain recombines TRBV30 with TRBJ2-3; TRBD1 might be the D (5 bases). CDR1 is GTSNPN, CDR2 SVGIG, per germline (reference sequence). V lost 4 bases and J lost 3, with 11 bases in between. This CDR3 is built from 13 residues. CDR3 coding DNA: TGTGCCTGGAAACTGAGGACAACAGATACGCAGTATTTT. Residues: CAWKLRTTDTQYF.

This clone was detected a few times. The chain recombines TRBV10-3 with TRBJ1-2, with D perhaps matching TRBD1 (6 bases). V lost 6 bases and J lost 3, with 23 bases in between. The CDR3 length is 17 residues. Germline V gives CDR1 ENHRY, CDR2 SYGVKD. CDR3 DNA: TGTGCCATCAGAGCTCAAGGTGGACAGCGCCTTGACTATGGCTACACCTTC. Its protein is CAIRAQGGQRLDYGYTF.

This chain links TRBV2 with TRBJ2-7, with 7 bases matching TRBD2. J lost 1 base, V lost 3 bases, and 12 bases had no gene match. The CDR3 length is 17 residues. From germline, CDR1 is SNHLY and CDR2 FYNNEI. CDR3 DNA: TGTGCCAGCAGTGACATCCCCGTGGCTAGCGGATCCTACGAGCAGTACTTC. Translated, it gives CASSDIPVASGSYEQYF.